Detailed here is one T cell receptor beta chain. The sample originates from a study of OX40 agonist ivuxolimab in advanced cancers. Study-wide context: Averaging roughly 60 years in age, with a range of about 23 to 85, the cohort was more than 75% male.

V dropped 4 bases and J dropped 1 base, with 11 bases sitting between them. Germline values: CDR1 SGHRS, CDR2 YFSETQ. The CDR3 extends over 14 amino acids. Repertoires were generated with immunoSEQ multiplex PCR, while TCRdb's copy carries only in-frame clones and drops some. This sample has about 34,000 clones, with 70% to 80% found just once. This material consisted of CD4+ or CD8+ T cells sorted from blood, taken in a trial of the OX40 agonist ivuxolimab. This sequence was found in an adult with an advanced solid tumor such as melanoma, head and neck, liver or kidney cancer. V usage is TRBV5-1 and J usage is TRBJ1-1; D unclear. The CDR3 coding sequence is TGCGCCAGCAGCCCCCAATCATGGAACACTGAAGCTTTCTTT. Translation gives CASSPQSWNTEAFF.